This T cell receptor beta chain emerged from a study of OX40 agonist ivuxolimab in advanced cancers. Germline V gives CDR1 SQVTM, CDR2 ANQGSEA. This CDR3 spans 13 amino acids. Trimming removed 5 bases from V and 5 bases from J, with 14 bases in between. Here immunoSEQ multiplex PCR was the method, and the copy in TCRdb shows in-frame clones only, minus some. The sample lists 50,000 or so clones; over 70% were seen once. The sample in question was CD4+ or CD8+ T cells sorted from blood, obtained in a trial of the OX40 agonist ivuxolimab. The chain couples TRBV29-1 to TRBJ2-3, with D possibly being TRBD1 (5 bases). The receptor was isolated from an adult with an advanced solid tumor such as melanoma, head and neck, liver or kidney cancer. CDR3 nucleotides: TGCAGCGTTCGGTCAGGGTCGAGAGATACGCAGTATTTT. Translating it yields CSVRSGSRDTQYF.